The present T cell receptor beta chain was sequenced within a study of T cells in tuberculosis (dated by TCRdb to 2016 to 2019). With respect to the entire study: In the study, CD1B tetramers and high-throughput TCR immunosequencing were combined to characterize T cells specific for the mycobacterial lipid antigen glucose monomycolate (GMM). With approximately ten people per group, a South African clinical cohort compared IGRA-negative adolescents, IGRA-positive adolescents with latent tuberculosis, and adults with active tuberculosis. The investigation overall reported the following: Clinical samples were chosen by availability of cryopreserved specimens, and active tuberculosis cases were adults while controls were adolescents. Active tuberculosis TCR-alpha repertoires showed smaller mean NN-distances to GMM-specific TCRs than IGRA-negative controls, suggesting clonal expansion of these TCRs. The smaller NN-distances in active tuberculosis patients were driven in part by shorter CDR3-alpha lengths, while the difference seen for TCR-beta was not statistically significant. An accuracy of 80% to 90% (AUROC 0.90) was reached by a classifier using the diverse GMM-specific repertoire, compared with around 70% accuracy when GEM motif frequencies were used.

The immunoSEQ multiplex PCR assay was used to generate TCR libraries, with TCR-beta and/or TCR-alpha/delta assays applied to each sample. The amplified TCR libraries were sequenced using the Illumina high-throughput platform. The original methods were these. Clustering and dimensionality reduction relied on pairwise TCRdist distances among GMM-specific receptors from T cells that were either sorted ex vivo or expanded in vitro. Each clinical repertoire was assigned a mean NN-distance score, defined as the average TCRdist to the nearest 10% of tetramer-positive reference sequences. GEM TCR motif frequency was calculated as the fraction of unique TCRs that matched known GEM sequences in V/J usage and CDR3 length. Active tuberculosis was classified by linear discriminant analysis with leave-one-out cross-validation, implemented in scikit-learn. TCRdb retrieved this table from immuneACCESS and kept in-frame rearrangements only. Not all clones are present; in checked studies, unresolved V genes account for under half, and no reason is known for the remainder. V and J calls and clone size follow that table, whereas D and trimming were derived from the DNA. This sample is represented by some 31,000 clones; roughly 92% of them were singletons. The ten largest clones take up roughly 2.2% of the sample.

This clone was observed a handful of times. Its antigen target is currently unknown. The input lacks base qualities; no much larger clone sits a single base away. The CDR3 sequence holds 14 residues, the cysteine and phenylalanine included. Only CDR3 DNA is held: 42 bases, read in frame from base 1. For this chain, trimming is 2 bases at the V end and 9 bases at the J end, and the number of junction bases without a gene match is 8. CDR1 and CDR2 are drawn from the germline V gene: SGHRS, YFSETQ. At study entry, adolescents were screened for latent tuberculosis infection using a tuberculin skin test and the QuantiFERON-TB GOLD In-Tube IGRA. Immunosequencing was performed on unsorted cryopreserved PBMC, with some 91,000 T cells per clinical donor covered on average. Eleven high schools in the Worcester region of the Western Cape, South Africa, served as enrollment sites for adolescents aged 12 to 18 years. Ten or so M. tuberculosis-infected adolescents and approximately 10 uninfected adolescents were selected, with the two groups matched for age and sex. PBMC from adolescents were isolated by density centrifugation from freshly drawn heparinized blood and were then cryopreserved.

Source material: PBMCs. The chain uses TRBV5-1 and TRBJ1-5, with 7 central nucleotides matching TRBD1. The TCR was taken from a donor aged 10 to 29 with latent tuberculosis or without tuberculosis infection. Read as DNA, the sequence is TGCGCCAGCAGCTTAACAGGGGACGCGTGGCCCCAGCATTTT. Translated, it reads CASSLTGDAWPQHF.